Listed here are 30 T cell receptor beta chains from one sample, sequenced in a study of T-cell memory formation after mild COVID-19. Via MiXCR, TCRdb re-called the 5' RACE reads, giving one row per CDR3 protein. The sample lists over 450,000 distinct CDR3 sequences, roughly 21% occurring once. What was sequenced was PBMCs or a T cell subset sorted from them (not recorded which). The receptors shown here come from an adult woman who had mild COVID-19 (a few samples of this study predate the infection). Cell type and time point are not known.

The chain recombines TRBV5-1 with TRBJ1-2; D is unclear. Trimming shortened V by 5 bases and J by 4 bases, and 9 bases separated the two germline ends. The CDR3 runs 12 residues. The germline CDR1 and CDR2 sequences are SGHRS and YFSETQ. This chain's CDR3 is CASSTARYGYTF. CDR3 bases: TGCGCCAGCAGTACCGCACGCTATGGCTACACCTTC. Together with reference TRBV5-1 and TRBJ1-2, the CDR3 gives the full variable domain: KAGVTQTPRYLIKTRGQQVTLSCSPISGHRSVSWYQQTPGQGLQFLFEYFSETQRNKGNFPGRFSGRQFSNSRSEMNVSTLELGDSALYLCASSTARYGYTFGSGTRLTVV.

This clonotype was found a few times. CDR3 nucleotide sequence: TGTGCCAGCAGCTCGGGGGCGGGAGCAGAGTACTTC. Translated: CASSSGAGAEYF. The chain has TRBV11-3 and TRBJ2-7, with TRBD2 as a possible D gene (7 bases). Germline CDR1 SGHNT, CDR2 YENEEA. This CDR3 has 12 amino acids. Between the trimmed V and J ends, which lost 4 bases and 11 bases, there was a span of 15 bases.

CDR3 region: CASSLVGTGYEKLFF. The CDR3 coding sequence is TGTGCCAGCAGCTTAGTCGGGACAGGGTATGAAAAACTGTTTTTT. The chain carries TRBV11-2 and TRBJ1-4, with 9 nucleotides matching TRBD1. CDR1 and CDR2 (germline): SGHAT, FQNNGV. The trim removed 1 base at V and 6 bases at J, leaving 3 bases unmatched. The CDR3 covers 15 residues.

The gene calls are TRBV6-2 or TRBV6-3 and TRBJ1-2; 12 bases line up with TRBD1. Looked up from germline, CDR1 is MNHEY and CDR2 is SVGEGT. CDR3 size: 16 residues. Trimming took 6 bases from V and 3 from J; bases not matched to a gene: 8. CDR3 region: CASRHRDRGQDYGYTF. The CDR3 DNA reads TGTGCCAGCAGACACCGGGACAGGGGGCAGGACTATGGCTACACCTTC.

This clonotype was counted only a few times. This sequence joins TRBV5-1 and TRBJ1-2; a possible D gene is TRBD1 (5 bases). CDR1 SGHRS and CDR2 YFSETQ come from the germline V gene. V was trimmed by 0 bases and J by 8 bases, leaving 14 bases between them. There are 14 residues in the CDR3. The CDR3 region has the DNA TGCGCCAGCAGCTTGGGCAGGGAGTCGGAAGGCTACACCTTC. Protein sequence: CASSLGRESEGYTF.

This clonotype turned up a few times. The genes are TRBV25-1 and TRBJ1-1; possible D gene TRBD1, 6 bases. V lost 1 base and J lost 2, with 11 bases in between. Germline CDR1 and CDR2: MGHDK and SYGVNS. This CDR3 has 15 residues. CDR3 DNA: TGTGCCAGCAGTGAATGGGGGGGGCGAAACACTGAAGCTTTCTTT. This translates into CASSEWGGRNTEAFF.

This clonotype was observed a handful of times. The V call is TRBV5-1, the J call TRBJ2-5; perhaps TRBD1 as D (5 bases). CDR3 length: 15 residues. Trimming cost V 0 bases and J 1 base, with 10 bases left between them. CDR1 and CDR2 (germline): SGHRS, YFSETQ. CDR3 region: CASSLALDSQETQYF. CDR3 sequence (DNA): TGCGCCAGCAGCTTGGCCCTTGACAGCCAAGAGACCCAGTACTTC. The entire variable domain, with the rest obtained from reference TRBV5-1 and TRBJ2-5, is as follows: KAGVTQTPRYLIKTRGQQVTLSCSPISGHRSVSWYQQTPGQGLQFLFEYFSETQRNKGNFPGRFSGRQFSNSRSEMNVSTLELGDSALYLCASSLALDSQETQYFGPGTRLLVL.

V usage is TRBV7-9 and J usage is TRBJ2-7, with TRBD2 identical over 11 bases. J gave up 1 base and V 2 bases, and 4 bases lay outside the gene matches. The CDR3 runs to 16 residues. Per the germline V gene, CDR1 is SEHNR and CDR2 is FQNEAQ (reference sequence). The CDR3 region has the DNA TGTGCCAGCAGCTTACCGACTAGCGGGGATTCCTACGAGCAGTACTTC. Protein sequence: CASSLPTSGDSYEQYF.

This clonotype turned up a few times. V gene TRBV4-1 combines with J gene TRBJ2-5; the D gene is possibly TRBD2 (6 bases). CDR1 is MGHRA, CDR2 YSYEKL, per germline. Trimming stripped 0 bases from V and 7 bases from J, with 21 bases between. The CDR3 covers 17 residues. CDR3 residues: CASSQDWQEGREGTQYF. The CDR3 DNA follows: TGCGCCAGCAGCCAAGATTGGCAGGAGGGCCGGGAAGGGACCCAGTACTTC.

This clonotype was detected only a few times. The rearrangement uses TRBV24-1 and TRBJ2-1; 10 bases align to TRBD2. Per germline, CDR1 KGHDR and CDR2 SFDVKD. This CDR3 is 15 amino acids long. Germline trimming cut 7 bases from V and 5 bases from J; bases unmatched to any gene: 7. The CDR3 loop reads CATSRASGSNNEQFF. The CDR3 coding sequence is TGTGCCACCAGCCGAGCTAGCGGGAGCAACAATGAGCAGTTCTTC.

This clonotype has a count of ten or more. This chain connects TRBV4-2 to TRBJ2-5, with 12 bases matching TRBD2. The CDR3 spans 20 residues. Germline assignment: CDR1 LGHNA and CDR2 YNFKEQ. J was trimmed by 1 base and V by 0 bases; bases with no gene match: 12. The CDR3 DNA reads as TGTGCCAGCAGCCAAGATCTCTCTAGCGGGAGGGGAATCTTCCAAGAGACCCAGTACTTC. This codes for CASSQDLSSGRGIFQETQYF.

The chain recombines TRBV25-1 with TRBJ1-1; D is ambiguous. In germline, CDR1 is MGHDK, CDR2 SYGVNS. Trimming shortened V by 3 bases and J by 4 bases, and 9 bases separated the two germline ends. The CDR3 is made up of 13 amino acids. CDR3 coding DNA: TGTGCCAGCAGTGACGGTCGGGTCACTGAAGCTTTCTTT. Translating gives CASSDGRVTEAFF.

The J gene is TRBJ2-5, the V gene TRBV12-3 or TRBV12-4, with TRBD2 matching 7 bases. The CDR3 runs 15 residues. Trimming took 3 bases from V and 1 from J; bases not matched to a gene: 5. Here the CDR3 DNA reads TGTGCCAGCAGTTTGGGGGGGGTAATCCAAGAGACCCAGTACTTC. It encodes CASSLGGVIQETQYF.

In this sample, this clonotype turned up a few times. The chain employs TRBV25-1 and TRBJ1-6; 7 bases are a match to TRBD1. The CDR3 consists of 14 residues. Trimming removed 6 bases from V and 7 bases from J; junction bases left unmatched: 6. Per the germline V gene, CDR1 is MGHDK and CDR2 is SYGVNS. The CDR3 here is CASRVGTENSPLHF. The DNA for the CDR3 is TGTGCCAGCAGGGTGGGGACAGAGAATTCACCCCTCCACTTT.

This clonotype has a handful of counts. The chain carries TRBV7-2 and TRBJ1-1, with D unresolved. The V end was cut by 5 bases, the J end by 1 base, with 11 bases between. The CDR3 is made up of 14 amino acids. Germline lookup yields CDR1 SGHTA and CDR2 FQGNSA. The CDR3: CASSAQRANTEAFF. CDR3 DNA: TGTGCCAGCAGCGCCCAGCGGGCGAACACTGAAGCTTTCTTT.

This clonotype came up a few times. The CDR3 loop reads CASRTGGQTQYF. The CDR3 nucleotides are TGTGCCAGCAGAACAGGGGGACAGACCCAGTACTTC. V is TRBV2 and J is TRBJ2-5, with TRBD1 matching 8 bases. The CDR3 is made up of 12 amino acids. Looked up from germline, CDR1 is SNHLY and CDR2 is FYNNEI. The junction had 3 bases not matched to a gene; V was cut back by 6 bases and J by 6 bases. Variable domain in full (rest from reference TRBV2 and TRBJ2-5): EPEVTQTPSHQVTQMGQEVILRCVPISNHLYFYWYRQILGQKVEFLVSFYNNEISEKSEIFDDQFSVERPDGSNFTLKIRSTKLEDSAMYFCASRTGGQTQYFGPGTRLLVL.

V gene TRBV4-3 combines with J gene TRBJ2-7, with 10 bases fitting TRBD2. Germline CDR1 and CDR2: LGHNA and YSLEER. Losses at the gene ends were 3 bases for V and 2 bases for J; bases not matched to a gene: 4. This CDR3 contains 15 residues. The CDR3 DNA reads TGCGCCAGCAGCCAGGGAGCGGGAGGGCCCTACGAGCAGTACTTC. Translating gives CASSQGAGGPYEQYF.

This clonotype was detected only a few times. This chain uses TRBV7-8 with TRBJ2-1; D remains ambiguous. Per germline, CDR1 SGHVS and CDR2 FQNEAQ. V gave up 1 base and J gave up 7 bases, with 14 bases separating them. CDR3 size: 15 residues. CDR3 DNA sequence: TGTGCCAGCAGCTTAGTCCGACACCCTGGGAATGAGCAGTTCTTC. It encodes CASSLVRHPGNEQFF.

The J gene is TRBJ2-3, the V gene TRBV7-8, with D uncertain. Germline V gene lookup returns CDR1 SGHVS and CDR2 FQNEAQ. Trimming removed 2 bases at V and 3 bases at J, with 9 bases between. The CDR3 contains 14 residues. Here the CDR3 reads CASSLIRRTDTQYF. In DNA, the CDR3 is TGTGCCAGCAGCTTAATCCGCAGGACAGATACGCAGTATTTT.

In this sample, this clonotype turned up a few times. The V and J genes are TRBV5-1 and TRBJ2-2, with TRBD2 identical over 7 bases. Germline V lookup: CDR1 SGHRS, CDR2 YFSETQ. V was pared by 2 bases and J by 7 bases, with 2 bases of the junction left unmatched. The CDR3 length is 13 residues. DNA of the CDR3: TGCGCCAGCAGCTTAGCGGGGATCGGGGAGCTGTTTTTT. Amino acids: CASSLAGIGELFF.

DNA for the CDR3: TGCGCCAGCAGCGCGGGACAGACTAACTATGGCTACACCTTC. Protein product: CASSAGQTNYGYTF. V is TRBV5-1 and J is TRBJ1-2, with 7 nucleotides matching TRBD1. Germline V gives CDR1 SGHRS, CDR2 YFSETQ. V was pared by 4 bases and J by 0 bases, with 3 bases of the junction left unmatched. The length of the CDR3 is 14 residues.

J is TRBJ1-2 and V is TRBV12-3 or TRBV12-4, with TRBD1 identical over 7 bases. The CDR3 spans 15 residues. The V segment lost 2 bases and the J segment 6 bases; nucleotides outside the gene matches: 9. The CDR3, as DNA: TGTGCCAGCAGTTTATGGGGGGGACAGAGCGATGGCTACACCTTC. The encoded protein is CASSLWGGQSDGYTF.

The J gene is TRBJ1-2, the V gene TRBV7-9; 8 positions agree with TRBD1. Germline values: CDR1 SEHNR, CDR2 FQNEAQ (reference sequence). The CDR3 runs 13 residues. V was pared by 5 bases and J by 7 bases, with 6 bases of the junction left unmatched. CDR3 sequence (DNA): TGTGCCAGCAGCGACAGGACAGGGTCTGGCTACACCTTC. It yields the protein CASSDRTGSGYTF.

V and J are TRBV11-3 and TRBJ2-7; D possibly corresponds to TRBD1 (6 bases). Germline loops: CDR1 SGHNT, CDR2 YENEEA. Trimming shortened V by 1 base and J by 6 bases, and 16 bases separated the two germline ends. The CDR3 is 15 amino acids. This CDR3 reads CASSLGRQGIREQYF. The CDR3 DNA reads TGTGCCAGCAGCTTAGGGCGGCAGGGGATACGCGAGCAGTACTTC.

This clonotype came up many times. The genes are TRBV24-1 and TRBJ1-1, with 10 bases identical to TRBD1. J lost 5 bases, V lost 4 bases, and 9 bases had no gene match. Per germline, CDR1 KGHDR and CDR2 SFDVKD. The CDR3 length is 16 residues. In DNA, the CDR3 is TGTGCCACCAGTGAGGCGGACAGGGGGTCGGGGACTGAAGCTTTCTTT. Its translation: CATSEADRGSGTEAFF.

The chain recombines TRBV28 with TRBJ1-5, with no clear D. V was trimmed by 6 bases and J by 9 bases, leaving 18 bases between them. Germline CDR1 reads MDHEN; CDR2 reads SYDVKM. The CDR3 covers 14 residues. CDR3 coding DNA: TGTGCCAGCAGCCTACTCGGCAGGTCAGCGCCCCAGCATTTT. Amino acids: CASSLLGRSAPQHF.

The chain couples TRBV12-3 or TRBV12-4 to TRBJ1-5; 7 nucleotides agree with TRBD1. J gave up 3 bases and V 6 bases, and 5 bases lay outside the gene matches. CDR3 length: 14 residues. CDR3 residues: CASRRTGNNQPQHF. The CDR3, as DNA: TGTGCCAGCAGACGGACAGGTAACAATCAGCCCCAGCATTTT.

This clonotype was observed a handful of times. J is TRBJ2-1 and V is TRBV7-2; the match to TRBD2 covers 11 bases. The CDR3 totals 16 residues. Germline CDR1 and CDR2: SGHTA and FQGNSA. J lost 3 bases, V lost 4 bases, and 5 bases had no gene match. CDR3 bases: TGTGCCAGCAGCTCCCCCGGGACTAGCGGCTACAATGAGCAGTTCTTC. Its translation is CASSSPGTSGYNEQFF.

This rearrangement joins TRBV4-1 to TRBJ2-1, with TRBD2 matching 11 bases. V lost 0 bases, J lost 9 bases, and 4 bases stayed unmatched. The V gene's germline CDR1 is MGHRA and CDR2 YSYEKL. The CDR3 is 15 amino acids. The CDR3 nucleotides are TGCGCCAGCAGCCAAGATTCGCTAGCGGGGGGTGAGCAGTTCTTC. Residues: CASSQDSLAGGEQFF.

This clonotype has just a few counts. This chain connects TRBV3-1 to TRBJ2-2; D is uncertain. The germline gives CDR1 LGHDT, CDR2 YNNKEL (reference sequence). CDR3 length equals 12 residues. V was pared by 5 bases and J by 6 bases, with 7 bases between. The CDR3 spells CASSRGPGELFF. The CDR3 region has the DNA TGTGCCAGCAGCAGAGGTCCCGGGGAGCTGTTTTTT. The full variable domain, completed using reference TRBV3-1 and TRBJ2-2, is DTAVSQTPKYLVTQMGNDKSIKCEQNLGHDTMYWYKQDSKKFLKIMFSYNNKELIINETVPNRFSPKSPDKAHLNLHINSLELGDSAVYFCASSRGPGELFFGEGSRLTVL.